These T cell receptor beta chains were read from a single sample in a study of CXCR3-negative and CXCR3-positive naive CD8 T cells. TCRdb derives one entry per CDR3 protein from the 5' RACE reads, leaving out DNA. The sample table includes fewer than 90,000 distinct CDR3 sequences. Material for sequencing was naive CXCR3+ CD8+ T cells from blood. These receptors came from a human donor in good health. Some clones in this sample may be carry-over from other donors' samples. Each CDR3 is given with its conserved first and last residue. Fields, in order: CDR3 protein, V gene, J gene.

CDR3aa: CASILPPAEQGGTDTQYF
v_gene: TRBV28
j_gene: TRBJ2-3

CDR3aa: CASAGTDSYEQYF
v_gene: TRBV7-6
j_gene: TRBJ2-7

CDR3aa: CASGRLTEAFF
v_gene: TRBV6-1
j_gene: TRBJ1-1

CDR3aa: CASSAGTGGYEQYF
v_gene: TRBV27
j_gene: TRBJ2-7

CDR3aa: CASSLEDRGRETQYF
v_gene: TRBV13
j_gene: TRBJ2-5

CDR3aa: CASITHGGVHGYTF
v_gene: TRBV5-6
j_gene: TRBJ1-2

CDR3aa: CASSTPGPDSEQYF
v_gene: TRBV13
j_gene: TRBJ2-7

CDR3aa: CASSFSGPNNEQFF
v_gene: TRBV6-5
j_gene: TRBJ2-1

CDR3aa: CASSQGTQSYEQYF
v_gene: TRBV5-6
j_gene: TRBJ2-7

CDR3aa: CASSLDGGLAKNIQYF
v_gene: TRBV11-2
j_gene: TRBJ2-4

CDR3aa: CASSPGQGADEQYF
v_gene: TRBV4-3
j_gene: TRBJ2-7

CDR3aa: CSVDPETHTDTQYF
v_gene: TRBV29-1
j_gene: TRBJ2-3

CDR3aa: CASSRRDYKNIQYF
v_gene: TRBV12-3/TRBV12-4
j_gene: TRBJ2-4

CDR3aa: CSARGNVDYEQYF
v_gene: TRBV20-1
j_gene: TRBJ2-7

CDR3aa: CASSASLNEQFF
v_gene: TRBV6-5
j_gene: TRBJ2-1

CDR3aa: CASNSRTSGGNTGELFF
v_gene: TRBV5-1
j_gene: TRBJ2-2

CDR3aa: CASSSSRRGSETQYF
v_gene: TRBV28
j_gene: TRBJ2-5

CDR3aa: CSVSRTGRHEQYF
v_gene: TRBV29-1
j_gene: TRBJ2-7

CDR3aa: CAISERREGVGNTEAFF
v_gene: TRBV10-3
j_gene: TRBJ1-1

CDR3aa: CSVDRGNTGELFF
v_gene: TRBV29-1
j_gene: TRBJ2-2

CDR3aa: CASSLGTAGYTF
v_gene: TRBV5-1
j_gene: TRBJ1-2

CDR3aa: CASSQSDSSYEQYF
v_gene: TRBV4-1
j_gene: TRBJ2-7

CDR3aa: CASSAIGYSNQPQHF
v_gene: TRBV2
j_gene: TRBJ1-5

CDR3aa: CASSFAVRHNEQFF
v_gene: TRBV28
j_gene: TRBJ2-1

CDR3aa: CSARVYTGELFF
v_gene: TRBV20-1
j_gene: TRBJ2-2

CDR3aa: CASSLDLEREAFSYEQYF
v_gene: TRBV5-1
j_gene: TRBJ2-7

CDR3aa: CSARDRAGGWSSYNEQFF
v_gene: TRBV20-1
j_gene: TRBJ2-1

CDR3aa: CASSPWEFDTGELFF
v_gene: TRBV9
j_gene: TRBJ2-2

CDR3aa: CSVDRAGGAYGYTF
v_gene: TRBV29-1
j_gene: TRBJ1-2

CDR3aa: CASSYAGYNEQFF
v_gene: TRBV6-5
j_gene: TRBJ2-1

CDR3aa: CASSAPGGSYEQYF
v_gene: TRBV7-2
j_gene: TRBJ2-7

CDR3aa: CASSQDGLAGSTDTQYF
v_gene: TRBV4-1
j_gene: TRBJ2-3

CDR3aa: CASSLAGLAGANTGELFF
v_gene: TRBV5-1
j_gene: TRBJ2-2

CDR3aa: CASSYTGDNEQFF
v_gene: TRBV25-1
j_gene: TRBJ2-1